In its sample, the clone carrying this T cell receptor beta chain ranks as medium-sized. Its antigen is unknown. Sequencing used immunoSEQ version 4 in survey mode. Genomic DNA was diluted to 10 ng/uL, up to roughly 1 ug per sample. Using immunoSEQ multiplex PCR, the repertoire was profiled, and TCRdb retains in-frame clones only, with some absent. In the table there are 13,000 or so clones, roughly 62% of which are singletons. This sample was included in a study of persistence of HIV-infected CD4 T cells. The length of the CDR3 is 10 residues. From germline, CDR1 is DFQATT and CDR2 SNEGSKA (reference sequence). The stimulus was an HIV-1 Gag 15-mer peptide pool, about 1.1 ug/peptide/mL. CD4+ T cells upregulating both CD40 ligand and CD69 were sorted as responding cells. Plasma HIV-1 RNA stayed below 50 copies/mL for at least 4 years. Overall study results and limits: Proviral oligoclonality tracked with TCR oligoclonality within the same sorted cells. Antigen-responding cells were enriched for degenerate expanded CDR3beta sequences.

The sequenced sample was CD4+ T cells sorted from PBMCs after approximately 18-hour stimulation, obtained from a patient who received antiretroviral therapy. This TCR derives from an adult man with HIV who was CMV-seropositive. The rearrangement links TRBV20-1 to TRBJ1-2; D is perhaps TRBD1 (5 bases). CDR3 sequence: CLRDPAGDTF. CDR3 DNA: TGCCTCCGGGACCCCGCCGGGGACACCTTC.